Listed here are 5 T cell receptor beta chains from one sample, sequenced in a study of shared clonotypes between healthy human individuals. The table came from immunoSEQ multiplex PCR; TCRdb's copy has only in-frame clones and leaves some out. The sample lists roughly 640,000 clones; more than 95% were seen once. Sequencing input: naive CD4+ T cells sorted from blood. Described subset: CD45RA+ positively selected. These receptors came from a woman aged 25 to 39 in good health.

The rearrangement links TRBV6-5 to TRBJ1-4; D gene uncertain. With 0 bases removed from V and 5 bases from J, the gap between germline ends came to 10 bases. There are 15 residues in the CDR3. Germline CDR1 and CDR2: MNHEY and SVGAGI. Here the CDR3 reads CASSYSGSGNEKLFF. For the CDR3, the DNA is TGTGCCAGCAGTTACTCGGGTTCTGGGAATGAAAAACTGTTTTTT.

The chain combines TRBV21-1 with TRBJ2-1; the D call of TRBD2 is as the table states it, not checked on the DNA. TRBV21-1 is described as a pseudogene. The CDR3 runs to 13 residues. CDR3 loop: CASSPTAGGGKFF. The CDR3 coding sequence is TGTGCCAGCAGCCCCACAGCGGGAGGGGGGAAGTTCTTC.

This rearrangement joins TRBV6-5 to TRBJ2-3; maybe TRBD1 (6 bases). The germline gives CDR1 MNHEY, CDR2 SVGAGI. CDR3 size: 14 residues. Trimming pared 2 bases from V and 2 bases from J, leaving 8 bases between. The CDR3 coding sequence is TGTGCCAGCAGTTACCGGACAGCCACAGATACGCAGTATTTT. Encoded protein: CASSYRTATDTQYF.

The J gene is TRBJ2-3, the V gene TRBV5-1; D not certain. V was clipped by 3 bases and J by 2 bases, with 4 bases between them. This CDR3 region has 12 residues. Per germline, CDR1 SGHRS and CDR2 YFSETQ. The CDR3 nucleotides are TGCGCCAGCAGCTATACCACAGATACGCAGTATTTT. Translating gives CASSYTTDTQYF.

The chain combines TRBV5-1 with TRBJ1-2; D ambiguous. This CDR3 region has 13 residues. From germline, CDR1 is SGHRS and CDR2 YFSETQ. Trimming left V 2 bases short and J 5 bases short, with 10 bases between. The CDR3 here is CASSFIARYGYTF. Here the CDR3 DNA reads TGCGCCAGCAGCTTCATCGCGCGGTATGGCTACACCTTC. Filled out from reference TRBV5-1 and TRBJ1-2, the complete variable domain reads KAGVTQTPRYLIKTRGQQVTLSCSPISGHRSVSWYQQTPGQGLQFLFEYFSETQRNKGNFPGRFSGRQFSNSRSEMNVSTLELGDSALYLCASSFIARYGYTFGSGTRLTVV.